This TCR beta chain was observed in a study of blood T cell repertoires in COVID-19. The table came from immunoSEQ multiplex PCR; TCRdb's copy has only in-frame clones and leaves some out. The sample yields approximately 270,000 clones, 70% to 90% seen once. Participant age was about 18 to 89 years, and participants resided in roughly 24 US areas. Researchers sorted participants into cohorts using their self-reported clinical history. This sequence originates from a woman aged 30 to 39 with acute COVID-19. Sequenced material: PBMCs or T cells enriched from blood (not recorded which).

This CDR3 is CASRGLQGQPQHF. The DNA for the CDR3 is TGTGCCAGCAGGGGGCTTCAGGGTCAGCCCCAGCATTTT. The chain couples TRBV6-5 to TRBJ1-5, with D possibly TRBD1 on 5 matching bases. Trimming took off 6 bases at V and 6 bases at J, with 12 bases between the two ends. The V gene's germline CDR1 is MNHEY and CDR2 SVGAGI. This CDR3 has 13 amino acids.